What follows are 22 T cell receptor beta chains derived from one specimen sequenced in a study of T cell responses to AZD1222 COVID-19 vaccine. Data came from immunoSEQ multiplex PCR; TCRdb stores just in-frame clones and leaves some out. The sample yields under 200,000 clones, approximately 90% seen once. Sequences were derived from peripheral blood, sampled on day 0 of AZD1222 vaccination. These TCRs come from an adult in good health.

The V gene is TRBV29-1, the J gene TRBJ1-1; unclear D gene. The CDR3 is made up of 13 amino acids. V was clipped by 3 bases and J by 2 bases, with 10 bases between them. Germline CDR1 is SQVTM and CDR2 is ANQGSEA. CDR3 residues: CSVDSWTNTEAFF. The CDR3, as DNA: TGCAGCGTTGATTCGTGGACTAACACTGAAGCTTTCTTT.

This clone was detected only once. The chain employs TRBV28 and TRBJ1-6; 10 bases map to TRBD1. V was pared by 2 bases and J by 10 bases, with 8 bases of the junction left unmatched. This CDR3 is 16 amino acids long. CDR1 and CDR2 (germline): MDHEN, SYDVKM. The CDR3 loop is CASSLAGGQGRSPLHF. The CDR3, as DNA: TGTGCCAGCAGTTTAGCAGGGGGACAGGGGAGATCACCCCTCCACTTT.

This chain uses TRBV5-1 with TRBJ2-1; 9 nucleotides match TRBD1. The CDR3 runs to 15 residues. The junction had 1 base not matched to a gene; V was cut back by 0 bases and J by 3 bases. Germline values: CDR1 SGHRS, CDR2 YFSETQ. CDR3 in amino acids: CASSLDRGLYNEQFF. CDR3 nucleotide sequence: TGCGCCAGCAGCTTGGACAGGGGGCTCTACAATGAGCAGTTCTTC. Full variable domain (rest looked up from reference TRBV5-1 and TRBJ2-1): KAGVTQTPRYLIKTRGQQVTLSCSPISGHRSVSWYQQTPGQGLQFLFEYFSETQRNKGNFPGRFSGRQFSNSRSEMNVSTLELGDSALYLCASSLDRGLYNEQFFGPGTRLTVL.

V gene TRBV6-5 combines with J gene TRBJ1-3, with 8 nucleotides matching TRBD1. J lost 3 bases, V lost 4 bases, and 2 bases had no gene match. CDR1 MNHEY and CDR2 SVGAGI come from the germline V gene. The CDR3 runs to 14 residues. The CDR3 region has the DNA TGTGCCAGCAGTTCTACAGGGGGTGGAAACACCATATATTTT. Translation gives CASSSTGGGNTIYF.

Here the CDR3 reads CASSRDRNSYEQYF. CDR3 nucleotide sequence: TGTGCCAGTAGTAGGGACAGAAACTCCTACGAGCAGTACTTC. The V and J genes are TRBV19 and TRBJ2-7; 7 bases map to TRBD1. Germline values: CDR1 LNHDA, CDR2 SQIVND (reference sequence). J gave up 0 bases and V 4 bases, and 3 bases lay outside the gene matches. This CDR3 spans 14 amino acids.

The chain uses TRBV6-5 and TRBJ1-1; D remains ambiguous. CDR3 size: 14 residues. The germline CDR1 and CDR2 sequences are MNHEY and SVGAGI. V lost 0 bases and J 3 bases, leaving 8 bases between the germline ends. The CDR3 sequence is CASSYSESDTEAFF. CDR3 nucleotide sequence: TGTGCCAGCAGTTACTCCGAGTCTGACACTGAAGCTTTCTTT.

V usage is TRBV7-6 and J usage is TRBJ1-3; a weak D match, TRBD1 (5 bases). Deletions cut 1 base from V and 2 bases from J, with 15 bases between. The germline V gene has CDR1 SGHVS and CDR2 FNYEAQ. This CDR3 comprises 17 residues. The CDR3 DNA sequence: TGTGCCAGCAGCTTAGTTTTGGGGGGATCCCCTGGAAACACCATATATTTT. This gives the protein CASSLVLGGSPGNTIYF.

The chain is built from TRBV7-2 and TRBJ1-1; D remains unclear. Trimming left V 5 bases short and J 0 bases short, with 10 bases between. The CDR3 loop spans 14 amino acids. Germline V lookup: CDR1 SGHTA, CDR2 FQGNSA. The CDR3 coding sequence is TGTGCCAGCAGCCCAAGGGCGGTGAACACTGAAGCTTTCTTT. Translation gives CASSPRAVNTEAFF.

The chain links TRBV2 to TRBJ1-4; a possible D gene is TRBD1 (5 bases). The CDR3 runs 14 residues. Trimming removed 4 bases from V and 8 bases from J, with 14 bases in between. Germline V gene sequence: CDR1 SNHLY, CDR2 FYNNEI. The CDR3 loop reads CASSVMGGREKLFF. CDR3 DNA: TGTGCCAGCAGTGTTATGGGGGGTCGGGAAAAACTGTTTTTT.

CDR3 bases: TGTGCCAGTAGTAAGACTAGCGCTTACTCCTACGAGCAGTACTTC. It specifies CASSKTSAYSYEQYF. The chain combines TRBV19 with TRBJ2-7; 8 nucleotides agree with TRBD2. This CDR3 contains 15 residues. Germline V gives CDR1 LNHDA, CDR2 SQIVND (reference sequence). V was clipped by 4 bases and J by 0 bases; unmatched bases: 5.

The chain couples TRBV12-5 to TRBJ1-3, with no clear D. V gave up 6 bases and J gave up 0 bases, with 15 bases separating them. The CDR3 has 16 residues. Per the germline V gene, CDR1 is LGHNT and CDR2 is FRNRAP. The CDR3 sequence is CASGPFPANSGNTIYF. CDR3 bases: TGTGCTAGTGGGCCTTTCCCAGCGAACTCTGGAAACACCATATATTTT.

The chain is built from TRBV4-1 and TRBJ2-2, with 10 bases matching TRBD2. V lost 1 base, J lost 6 bases, and 11 bases stayed unmatched. CDR1 is MGHRA, CDR2 YSYEKL, per germline. CDR3 length: 18 amino acids. CDR3 coding DNA: TGCGCCAGCAGCCAAGTCCGTCGGGCTAGCGGGAGTTCCGGGGAGCTGTTTTTT. This translates into CASSQVRRASGSSGELFF.

This clone came up once. The chain recombines TRBV10-1 with TRBJ1-1; 9 bases map to TRBD1. V shed 4 bases, J shed 8 bases, and the junction held 8 bases outside the gene matches. Germline V CDR1 and CDR2: WNHNN, SYGVQD (reference sequence). CDR3 size: 14 residues. Written as DNA, the CDR3 is TGCGCCAGCAGTGCATCCGGGACAGGGCCCGAAGCTTTCTTT. Protein product: CASSASGTGPEAFF.

This chain connects TRBV6-5 to TRBJ2-7; 8 nucleotides align to TRBD1. Trimming at V came to 5 bases and at J to 3 bases, leaving 9 bases not matched to a gene. CDR1 and CDR2 from the germline V gene are MNHEY and SVGAGI. This CDR3 is built from 15 residues. The CDR3 coding sequence is TGTGCCAGCAGTCCCCGACAGGGGAGTAACTACGAGCAGTACTTC. It translates to CASSPRQGSNYEQYF.

The rearrangement uses TRBV5-4 and TRBJ2-7; the match to TRBD1 covers 7 bases. The length of the CDR3 is 14 residues. V lost 4 bases, J lost 2 bases, and 6 bases stayed unmatched. From germline, CDR1 is SGHNT and CDR2 YYREEE (reference sequence). The CDR3 sequence: CASSPDQGAYEQYF. CDR3 bases: TGTGCCAGCAGCCCAGATCAGGGGGCCTACGAGCAGTACTTC. Looking up the rest from reference TRBV5-4 and TRBJ2-7 gives the full variable domain: ETGVTQSPTHLIKTRGQQVTLRCSSQSGHNTVSWYQQALGQGPQFIFQYYREEENGRGNFPPRFSGLQFPNYSSELNVNALELDDSALYLCASSPDQGAYEQYFGPGTRLTVT.

The CDR3 protein is CASSYPTRENTEAFF. For the CDR3, the DNA is TGTGCCAGCAGTTACCCTACGAGGGAGAACACTGAAGCTTTCTTT. The chain has TRBV6-6 and TRBJ1-1, with D uncertain. V was cut by 2 bases and J by 1 base, with 11 bases left in between. Germline V gene sequence: CDR1 MNHNY, CDR2 SVGAGI (reference sequence). CDR3 length: 15 amino acids.

This sequence joins TRBV4-1 and TRBJ1-5; a weak D match, TRBD1 (5 bases). There are 15 residues in the CDR3. Deletions cut 4 bases from V and 0 bases from J, with 10 bases between. The germline CDR1 and CDR2 sequences are MGHRA and YSYEKL. In DNA form, the CDR3 reads TGCGCCAGCAGCCTACAAGACAGTAGCAATCAGCCCCAGCATTTT. Amino acid sequence: CASSLQDSSNQPQHF.

The gene calls are TRBV9 and TRBJ2-1; 10 nucleotides line up with TRBD2. The germline V gene has CDR1 SGDLS and CDR2 YYNGEE. V was pared by 3 bases and J by 5 bases, with 2 bases of the junction left unmatched. The CDR3 totals 14 residues. Here the CDR3 DNA reads TGTGCCAGCAGCGACGGACTAGCGGACAATGAGCAGTTCTTC. Amino acid sequence: CASSDGLADNEQFF.

The chain recombines TRBV6-4 with TRBJ1-5, with TRBD1 matching 9 bases. Germline V lookup: CDR1 MRHNA, CDR2 SNTAGT. The CDR3 extends over 17 amino acids. With 2 bases clipped from V and 7 bases from J, the junction kept 12 bases outside the gene matches. The chain's CDR3 is CASSDPYDRGFGQPQHF. In nucleotides, the CDR3 is TGTGCCAGCAGTGACCCCTACGACAGGGGGTTCGGGCAGCCCCAGCATTTT.

The rearrangement links TRBV28 to TRBJ2-1; D remains unclear. With 3 bases removed from V and 3 bases from J, the gap between germline ends came to 21 bases. The CDR3 consists of 18 residues. CDR1 and CDR2 (germline): MDHEN, SYDVKM. The CDR3 nucleotides read TGTGCCAGCAGTTTCACCCCCCGGGCCGCAAACCGCTACAATGAGCAGTTCTTC. It translates to CASSFTPRAANRYNEQFF.

The chain carries TRBV28 and TRBJ1-1, with D perhaps matching TRBD1 (6 bases). V shed 2 bases and J shed 6 bases, with 7 bases lying between them. Germline CDR1 MDHEN, CDR2 SYDVKM. The CDR3 length is 12 residues. The CDR3 region is CASSLRGAEAFF. Here the CDR3 DNA reads TGTGCCAGCAGTTTAAGGGGGGCTGAAGCTTTCTTT.

The count of this clone is one. This rearrangement joins TRBV19 to TRBJ2-5; D unresolved. V was cut by 5 bases and J by 2 bases, with 3 bases left in between. The CDR3 runs 11 residues. Germline V gene data show CDR1 as LNHDA and CDR2 as SQIVND (reference sequence). DNA for the CDR3: TGTGCCAGTAGTCTTCAAGAGACCCAGTACTTC. It is translated as CASSLQETQYF. Using reference TRBV19 and TRBJ2-5 for the parts outside the CDR3, the full variable domain is DGGITQSPKYLFRKEGQNVTLSCEQNLNHDAMYWYRQDPGQGLRLIYYSQIVNDFQKGDIAEGYSVSREKKESFPLTVTSAQKNPTAFYLCASSLQETQYFGPGTRLLVL.